The clone carrying this T cell receptor beta chain has a handful of counts. Antigen specificity is unknown. The CDR3 sequence is 18 residues long. CDR1 and CDR2 (germline): GTSNPN, SVGIG (reference sequence). The V and J ends lost 1 base and 7 bases, in that order; junction bases with no gene match: 15. This entry comes from a study of T cells after yellow fever vaccination. Conversion of TCR transcripts into cDNA relied on 5'RACE template switching, which added a universal primer site and UMIs. TCRdb independently ran MiXCR on the 5' RACE reads; one entry per CDR3 protein. The sample contains approximately 550,000 distinct CDR3 sequences, approximately 13% of which appear only once. General study points: Highly abundant clonotypes carried over from the bulk population could end up in FACS-sorted repertoires as contaminants. Although the secondary response was weaker, it peaked faster, at day 5 versus 15.

This specimen consisted of PBMCs, obtained on the day of the yellow fever booster vaccination. This chain joins TRBV30 and TRBJ2-1; 11 bases map to TRBD2. This receptor was identified in a man under 40 who received the YFV17D yellow fever vaccine. CDR3 nucleotides: TGTGCCTGGAGTGCCATACTAGCGGGAGCCCCGGGCTGGAATGAGCAGTTCTTC. Translated: CAWSAILAGAPGWNEQFF. The whole variable domain, filled in from reference TRBV30 and TRBJ2-1, reads SQTIHQWPATLVQPVGSPLSLECTVEGTSNPNLYWYRQAAGRGLQLLFYSVGIGQISSEVPQNLSASRPQDRQFILSSKKLLLSDSGFYLCAWSAILAGAPGWNEQFFGPGTRLTVL.